The T cell receptor beta chain described here comes from a study of regulatory T cells in long-lasting Graves disease. Construction of TCR beta libraries relied on iRepertoire HTBI primers and on Arm-PCR targeting CDR3 regions. TCRdb called the multiplex PCR reads again in MiXCR, with one record for every CDR3 protein. The top ten clones hold about 11% of a sample with about 610,000 distinct CDR3 sequences, approximately 16% of them seen once. The CDR3 extends over 14 amino acids. Germline V gives CDR1 DFQATT, CDR2 SNEGSKA (reference sequence). V shed 3 bases, J shed 2 bases, and the junction held 7 bases outside the gene matches. Time point noted: newly diagnosed GD, antithyroid drugs for less than 3 months. After RNA was extracted from PBMCs, the TCR library was made from it. These data were also reused for a study on T cells in Graves' hyperthyroidism and ophthalmopathy.

Material: peripheral blood mononuclear cells (PBMCs), obtained at new diagnosis, from a patient treated with antithyroid drugs. V is TRBV20-1 and J is TRBJ2-7, with 7 bases aligning to TRBD2. The clonotype comes from a man younger than 35 with Graves disease. DNA for the CDR3: TGCAGTGCTAGGGAACTAGCGTTGACCTACGAGCAGTACTTC. As protein: CSARELALTYEQYF.